These 25 T cell receptor beta chains came from one sample sequenced in a study of T cell repertoires in cytomegalovirus infection. Antigen specificity for these receptors is unknown. TCRdb used MiXCR to reprocess the reads, holding one entry per CDR3 protein. The sample has approximately 65,000 distinct CDR3 sequences, roughly 21% seen once. Sequenced material: CD8+ T cells from cultured PBMCs, taken from culture after CMV antigen stimulation. Receptors were obtained from a human donor in good health (CMV status not recorded). Some clones in this sample may be carry-over from other donors' samples.

This chain uses TRBV15 with TRBJ1-5; D may be TRBD1 (5 bases). The CDR3 runs to 16 residues. Germline CDR1 is LNHNV and CDR2 is YYDKDF (reference sequence). The V and J ends lost 0 bases and 4 bases respectively, with 13 bases between them. CDR3 amino acids: CATSRDRGSFNQPQHF. The CDR3 nucleotides are TGTGCCACCAGCAGAGACCGGGGCAGTTTTAATCAGCCCCAGCATTTT.

This clonotype came up a few times. V and J are TRBV7-6 and TRBJ2-1; D is possibly TRBD1 (6 bases). The CDR3 extends over 15 amino acids. Looked up from germline, CDR1 is SGHVS and CDR2 is FNYEAQ. Trimming cost V 8 bases and J 1 base, with 15 bases left between them. This CDR3 reads CASGYRDTSYNEQFF. The CDR3 DNA is TGTGCCAGCGGATACCGGGACACATCCTACAATGAGCAGTTCTTC.

The chain links TRBV7-2 to TRBJ2-5; TRBD2 is a possible D gene (6 bases). Germline CDR1 and CDR2: SGHTA and FQGNSA. This CDR3 region has 16 residues. Trimming removed 7 bases from V and 3 bases from J, with 21 bases in between. The CDR3 sequence: CASNLLGGEVKETQYF. The CDR3 coding sequence is TGTGCCAGCAACCTTCTAGGCGGGGAAGTTAAAGAGACCCAGTACTTC.

The chain joins TRBV6-8 to TRBJ2-7; no definite D call. From germline, CDR1 is MNHGY and CDR2 SAAAGT. This CDR3 has 16 amino acids. The V gene lost 6 bases and the J gene lost 0 bases, with 18 bases spanning the gap. The DNA for the CDR3 is TGTGCCAGCAGCCCCTCCGACGGAAGGATCTCCTACGAGCAGTACTTC. It yields the protein CASSPSDGRISYEQYF.

This clonotype has only a few counts. CDR3 nucleotide sequence: TGTGCCAGCAGCCATAGTGAGGACGATCCTTACGAGCAGTACTTC. This codes for CASSHSEDDPYEQYF. The chain employs TRBV3-1 and TRBJ2-7; no clear D. The V end lost 3 bases, the J end lost 4 bases, and 16 bases lay between the germline ends. The CDR3 length is 15 residues. Per the germline V gene, CDR1 is LGHDT and CDR2 is YNNKEL (reference sequence).

This clonotype was detected a few times. J is TRBJ1-1 and V is TRBV11-3, with 10 bases lining up with TRBD1. In germline, CDR1 is SGHNT, CDR2 YENEEA. The CDR3 is 15 residues long. The V segment lost 5 bases and the J segment 3 bases; nucleotides outside the gene matches: 6. DNA of the CDR3: TGTGCCAGCAGCGGACGACAGGGGGCGGACACTGAAGCTTTCTTT. Translated, it gives CASSGRQGADTEAFF.

The sample holds a few counts of this clonotype. The V and J genes are TRBV4-3 and TRBJ1-6; D is undetermined. V gave up 0 bases and J gave up 4 bases, with 13 bases separating them. Germline CDR1 and CDR2: LGHNA and YSLEER. This CDR3 is 17 amino acids long. CDR3 region: CASSQDFTEFYNSPLHF. CDR3 coding DNA: TGCGCCAGCAGCCAAGATTTTACGGAATTTTATAATTCACCCCTCCACTTT.

The V and J genes are TRBV7-2 and TRBJ2-3, with 13 bases identical to TRBD2. Germline CDR1 reads SGHTA; CDR2 reads FQGNSA. V lost 5 bases, J lost 6 bases, and 8 bases stayed unmatched. CDR3 length equals 16 residues. The CDR3 DNA sequence: TGTGCCAGCAGCCTAGGGACTAGCGGGGTGCGGGATACGCAGTATTTT. Protein: CASSLGTSGVRDTQYF.

The chain combines TRBV6-1 with TRBJ2-1; maybe TRBD2 (5 bases). V gave up 7 bases and J gave up 0 bases, with 13 bases separating them. Germline V CDR1 and CDR2: MNHNS, SASEGT. CDR3 length: 15 amino acids. Here the CDR3 DNA reads TGTGCCAGCACCGAGGGCCCCAGCTCCTACAATGAGCAGTTCTTC. Its protein product is CASTEGPSSYNEQFF.

V is TRBV7-9 and J is TRBJ1-1, with 10 bases that match TRBD1. The trim removed 1 base at V and 7 bases at J, leaving 3 bases unmatched. Germline CDR1 is SEHNR and CDR2 is FQNEAQ (reference sequence). The CDR3 contains 14 residues. The CDR3 loop is CASSLGTGGNEAFF. CDR3 coding DNA: TGTGCCAGCAGCTTAGGGACAGGGGGGAATGAAGCTTTCTTT.

This clonotype showed up just a few times. V gene TRBV6-1 combines with J gene TRBJ2-4; 7 bases are a match to TRBD1. The CDR3 totals 14 residues. The J segment lost 6 bases and the V segment lost 5 bases, leaving 7 bases of the junction unmatched. Germline assignment: CDR1 MNHNS and CDR2 SASEGT. This CDR3 is CASSSGQKGNIQYF. CDR3 nucleotide sequence: TGTGCCAGCAGTTCGGGACAGAAAGGAAACATTCAGTACTTC.

This clonotype was picked up a small number of times. The chain is built from TRBV7-2 and TRBJ1-3; 11 nucleotides line up with TRBD1. Per the germline V gene, CDR1 is SGHTA and CDR2 is FQGNSA. This CDR3 has 19 residues. J was trimmed by 2 bases and V by 4 bases; bases with no gene match: 13. Here the CDR3 DNA reads TGTGCCAGCAGCTCGGGGGGACAGGGGGAGAGTTGGACTGGAAACACCATATATTTT. As protein: CASSSGGQGESWTGNTIYF.

In its sample, this clonotype was seen a few times. This chain joins TRBV4-3 and TRBJ1-2; D unresolved. CDR3 length equals 15 residues. In germline, CDR1 is LGHNA, CDR2 YSLEER. V gave up 0 bases and J gave up 4 bases, with 12 bases separating them. CDR3 amino acids: CASSQDRSPSYGYTF. The CDR3 region has the DNA TGCGCCAGCAGCCAAGATCGCAGCCCGAGCTATGGCTACACCTTC.

The chain recombines TRBV7-6 with TRBJ1-3; TRBD1 agrees at 7 bases. Germline V gene data show CDR1 as SGHVS and CDR2 as FNYEAQ. CDR3 size: 19 residues. The junction had 12 bases not matched to a gene; V was cut back by 0 bases and J by 1 base. DNA for the CDR3: TGTGCCAGCAGCTTAGCTAAGACAGGGAGTCTTCGTTCTGGAAACACCATATATTTT. As protein: CASSLAKTGSLRSGNTIYF.

The gene calls are TRBV7-8 and TRBJ2-7; D might be TRBD1 (5 bases). V gave up 0 bases and J gave up 5 bases, with 14 bases separating them. Germline lookup yields CDR1 SGHVS and CDR2 FQNEAQ. CDR3 length: 15 residues. The CDR3 coding sequence is TGTGCCAGCAGCTTAGCTAGTACAGGCGTCCACGAGCAGTACTTC. Protein: CASSLASTGVHEQYF. Full variable domain (outside the CDR3, taken from reference TRBV7-8 and TRBJ2-7): GAGVSQSPRYKVAKRGQDVALRCDPISGHVSLFWYQQALGQGPEFLTYFQNEAQLDKSGLPSDRFFAERPEGSVSTLKIQRTQQEDSAVYLCASSLASTGVHEQYFGPGTRLTVT.

The chain uses TRBV7-9 and TRBJ1-1, with 7 positions matching TRBD1. The CDR3 totals 15 residues. Trimming cost V 0 bases and J 1 base; bases outside gene matches: 2. CDR1 is SEHNR, CDR2 FQNEAQ, per germline (reference sequence). The CDR3 here is CASSLAQGGNTEAFF. In nucleotides, the CDR3 is TGTGCCAGCAGCTTAGCGCAGGGGGGGAACACTGAAGCTTTCTTT.

This clonotype was recorded a few times. This chain connects TRBV7-2 to TRBJ1-1; unclear D gene. The CDR3 has 15 residues. Trimming pared 7 bases from V and 1 base from J, leaving 16 bases between. Germline V gene sequence: CDR1 SGHTA, CDR2 FQGNSA. The CDR3 here is CASTRSRSSNTEAFF. The DNA for the CDR3 is TGTGCCAGCACTCGCTCCCGGAGTTCGAACACTGAAGCTTTCTTT.

The V gene is TRBV7-8, the J gene TRBJ1-1, with D possibly being TRBD1 (5 bases). This CDR3 is 16 amino acids long. Germline V gene sequence: CDR1 SGHVS, CDR2 FQNEAQ. Trimming pared 5 bases from V and 1 base from J, leaving 17 bases between. The CDR3 DNA is TGTGCCAGCAGCCCTTCTGGTGGGGGGAAGAACACTGAAGCTTTCTTT. Protein sequence: CASSPSGGGKNTEAFF.

To note about this clonotype: A clone one base away is much larger, so this may be a read error. The rearrangement links TRBV28 to TRBJ2-5, with TRBD1 as a possible D gene (5 bases). Germline CDR1 reads MDHEN; CDR2 reads SYDVKM. This CDR3 spans 14 amino acids. V was clipped by 2 bases and J by 4 bases, with 11 bases between them. The DNA for the CDR3 is TGTGCCAGCAGTTTACCCCGACAGCGAGAGACCCAGTACTTC. It yields the protein CASSLPRQRETQYF.

The V gene is TRBV7-3, the J gene TRBJ2-1, with TRBD2 as a possible D gene (6 bases). Germline CDR1 SGHTA, CDR2 FQGTGA. V was trimmed by 2 bases and J by 9 bases, leaving 8 bases between them. The CDR3 contains 12 residues. The CDR3 loop reads CASSLSGGEQFF. The CDR3 DNA reads TGTGCCAGCAGCTTATCCGGGGGTGAGCAGTTCTTC.

The V and J genes are TRBV11-2 and TRBJ2-4, with 10 bases fitting TRBD1. CDR1 is SGHAT and CDR2 is FQNNGV in the germline V gene. Trimming removed 5 bases from V and 7 bases from J; junction bases left unmatched: 8. The CDR3 covers 15 residues. In nucleotides, the CDR3 is TGTGCCAGCAGCGAGGGACAGGGGAGGGAGAACATTCAGTACTTC. Residues: CASSEGQGRENIQYF.

V gene TRBV7-9 combines with J gene TRBJ2-7; D gene ambiguous. Germline CDR1 and CDR2: SEHNR and FQNEAQ (reference sequence). V dropped 7 bases and J dropped 3 bases, with 19 bases sitting between them. This CDR3 has 15 residues. CDR3 sequence (DNA): TGTGCCAGCACCAAACCCACGGGCCTTATCTACGAGCAGTACTTC. Protein sequence: CASTKPTGLIYEQYF.

This clonotype was seen repeatedly, ten times or more. The chain has TRBV12-3 or TRBV12-4 and TRBJ2-5, with TRBD1 matching over 7 bases. V gave up 7 bases and J gave up 2 bases; unmatched junction bases: 13. This CDR3 is 16 amino acids long. DNA for the CDR3: TGTGCCAGCACCCAGTTACCCGACAGGGAACAAGAGACCCAGTACTTC. This encodes CASTQLPDREQETQYF.

This rearrangement joins TRBV15 to TRBJ2-5; D is ambiguous. CDR1 LNHNV and CDR2 YYDKDF come from the germline V gene (reference sequence). This CDR3 spans 15 amino acids. The V end lost 0 bases, the J end lost 5 bases, and 13 bases lay between the germline ends. The CDR3 is CATSREIHGVETQYF. Here the CDR3 DNA reads TGTGCCACCAGCAGAGAGATTCATGGAGTGGAGACCCAGTACTTC. Full variable domain (outside the CDR3, taken from reference TRBV15 and TRBJ2-5): DAMVIQNPRYQVTQFGKPVTLSCSQTLNHNVMYWYQQKSSQAPKLLFHYYDKDFNNEADTPDNFQSRRPNTSFCFLDIRSPGLGDTAMYLCATSREIHGVETQYFGPGTRLLVL.

About this clonotype: A read error may be the cause here, since a much bigger clone is one base away. The V gene is TRBV7-9, the J gene TRBJ2-1; D is perhaps TRBD1 or TRBD2 (5 bases each). Germline V CDR1 and CDR2: SEHNR, FQNEAQ (reference sequence). The CDR3 length is 12 residues. The germline V and J ends were trimmed by 5 bases and 9 bases, with 11 bases remaining between them. The CDR3, as DNA: TGTGCCAGCAGCGTTGGGACGGGTGAGCAGTTCTTC. It yields the protein CASSVGTGEQFF.